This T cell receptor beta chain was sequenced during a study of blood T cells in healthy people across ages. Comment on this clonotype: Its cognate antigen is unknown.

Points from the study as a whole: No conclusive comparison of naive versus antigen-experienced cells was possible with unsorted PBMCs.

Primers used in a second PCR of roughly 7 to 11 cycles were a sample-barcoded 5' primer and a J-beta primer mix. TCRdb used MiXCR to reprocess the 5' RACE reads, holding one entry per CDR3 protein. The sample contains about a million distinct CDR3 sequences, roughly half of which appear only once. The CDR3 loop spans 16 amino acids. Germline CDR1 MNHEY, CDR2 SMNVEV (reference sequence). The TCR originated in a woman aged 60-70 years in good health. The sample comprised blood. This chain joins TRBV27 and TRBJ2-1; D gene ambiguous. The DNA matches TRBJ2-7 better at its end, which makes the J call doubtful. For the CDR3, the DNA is TGTGCCAGCGGAAGTGGCGCGACAAGAGCAGTCAATGAGCAGTACTTC. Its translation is CASGSGATRAVNEQYF.